Reported below is one T cell receptor (beta chain). Its specificity is unknown. The final CDR3 position lacks the conserved phenylalanine or tryptophan, pointing to a likely read error. The sample is drawn from a study of blood T cells in healthy people across ages. Whole-study findings and limits: Both higher diversity and more naive CD4+ cells marked long-lived donors when set against aged donors.

The V gene end was trimmed by 3 bases and the J gene end by 3 bases; junction bases not matched to a gene: 4. The CDR3 extends over 14 amino acids. Per the germline V gene, CDR1 is MGHRA and CDR2 is YSYEKL. The authors isolated at least 6 million PBMCs per sample. For the second PCR, which ran for 7 to 11 cycles, a sample-barcoded 5' primer and a J-beta primer mix were used. Each cDNA molecule received a tag from a template-switch adaptor that had 12 random nucleotides. TCRdb fed the 5' RACE reads into MiXCR, producing one record per CDR3 protein. The sample holds more than 1 million distinct CDR3 sequences, less than 50% seen once.

The TCR comes from a woman aged 60 to 75 in good health. The chain recombines TRBV4-1 with TRBJ2-5, with 7 bases fitting TRBD1. Sequenced: blood. The chain's CDR3 is CASSQQGQKETQYY. The CDR3 region has the DNA TGCGCCAGCAGCCAGCAGGGACAGAAAGAGACCCAGTACTAC.